Listed here is a single TCR beta chain. Its specificity is unknown. This specimen comes from a study of CD8+ T cells in alopecia areata. As for the study in general: Percent of scalp involved defined treated patients' severity scores.

It was cDNA, reverse transcribed from extracted RNA, that served as the sequencing template. The repertoire was sequenced with immunoSEQ multiplex PCR; TCRdb's copy has only in-frame clones and lacks some. The repertoire includes some 7,100 clones, 64% of them detected once, and less than 15% sits in the top ten. The germline gives CDR1 SEHNR, CDR2 FQNEAQ (reference sequence). The CDR3 consists of 13 residues. Between the trimmed V and J ends, which lost 1 base and 3 bases, there was a span of 7 bases. The treatment denotes: oral pan-JAK inhibitor, 5-10 mg twice daily. Punch biopsies of lesional scalp, plus peripheral blood, were taken from alopecia areata patients. The study, taken as a whole, reports: An increase in clonality over normal scalp was evident in lesional scalp, especially alopecia totalis/universalis. Tofacitinib did not eliminate many expanded lesional clones from scalp or blood. Normal skin contains resident alphabeta T cells, and these are also sequenced in scalp samples.

The sequence was obtained from a human donor with alopecia areata. The chain recombines TRBV7-9 with TRBJ2-7; D ambiguous. Specimen: skin, collected at week 4, from a patient treated with tofacitinib. The CDR3 is CASSLGQIYEQYF. As DNA, the CDR3 is TGTGCCAGCAGCTTAGGGCAGATCTACGAGCAGTACTTC. The complete variable domain, with remaining parts taken from reference TRBV7-9 and TRBJ2-7, reads DTGVSQNPRHKITKRGQNVTFRCDPISEHNRLYWYRQTLGQGPEFLTYFQNEAQLEKSRLLSDRFSAERPKGSFSTLEIQRTEQGDSAMYLCASSLGQIYEQYFGPGTRLTVT.